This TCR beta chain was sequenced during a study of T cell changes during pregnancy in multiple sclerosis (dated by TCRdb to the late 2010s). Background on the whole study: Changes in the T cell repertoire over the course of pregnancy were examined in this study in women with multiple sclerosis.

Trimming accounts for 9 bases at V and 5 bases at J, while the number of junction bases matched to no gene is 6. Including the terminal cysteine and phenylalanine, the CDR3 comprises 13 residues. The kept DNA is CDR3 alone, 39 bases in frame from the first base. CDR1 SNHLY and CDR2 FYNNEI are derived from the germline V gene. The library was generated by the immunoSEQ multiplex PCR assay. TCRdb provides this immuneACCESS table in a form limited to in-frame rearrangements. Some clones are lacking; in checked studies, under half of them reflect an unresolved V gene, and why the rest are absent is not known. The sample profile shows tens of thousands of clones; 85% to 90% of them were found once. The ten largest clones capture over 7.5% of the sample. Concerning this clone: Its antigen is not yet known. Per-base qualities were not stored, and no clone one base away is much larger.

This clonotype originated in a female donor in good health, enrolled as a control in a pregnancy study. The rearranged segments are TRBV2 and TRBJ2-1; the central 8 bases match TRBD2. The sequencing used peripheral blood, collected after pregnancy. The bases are TGTGCCAGTGCGGGGGGCCCCAACAATGAGCAGTTCTTC. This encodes CASAGGPNNEQFF.